This T cell receptor (beta chain) came from a study of CD8+ T cells in alopecia areata. Regarding the study as a whole: Expanded CD8+ clones among the top 100, and scalp clonality, were significantly decreased by tofacitinib. With just one nonresponder, it is still uncertain whether baseline CD8+ expansion relates to response. The study found that many expanded lesional clones persisted in scalp and blood during tofacitinib.

On this clone: Its antigen is unknown.

RNA was extracted and reverse transcribed into cDNA as the sequencing template. Generated by immunoSEQ multiplex PCR, the TCRdb table keeps only in-frame clones and is missing some. The sample consists of 190,000 or so clones, roughly 50% of them appearing once. Treatment indicated: oral pan-JAK inhibitor, 5-10 mg twice daily. T lymphocytes (CD4+ and CD8+) were sorted from PBMCs. V lost 0 bases, J lost 3 bases, and 9 bases lay in between. CDR1 PRHDT and CDR2 FYEKMQ come from the germline V gene (reference sequence). There are 14 residues in the CDR3. The TCR was taken from a human donor with alopecia areata. J is TRBJ2-7 and V is TRBV13; TRBD1 might be the D (6 bases). Sequencing used CD8+ T cells sorted from blood, obtained at week 24, from a patient treated with tofacitinib. The CDR3 DNA is TGTGCCAGCAGCTTAGGAGGACAGAGCTACGAGCAGTACTTC. Protein product: CASSLGGQSYEQYF.